This T cell receptor (beta chain) is from a study of ipilimumab plus nivolumab after autologous stem cell transplantation (TCRdb year 2021). Turning to the overall study: A median of about 5 ipilimumab doses and fewer than ten nivolumab doses was received by trial patients. The DLBCL cohort included primary refractory and relapsed disease, with 18-month progression-free survival of approximately 87% and 28% respectively. Patients undergoing autologous transplant for high-risk diffuse large B cell lymphoma, mature T cell lymphoma, or multiple myeloma were enrolled in the trial. The intent-to-treat population of the trial consisted of around 40 patients. Study-wide findings and limitations: The authors stated that profiles of the T cell receptor repertoire, regulatory T cell phenotype and gut microbiota provided a biologic rationale for studying this approach further. Combined checkpoint inhibition as post-transplant consolidation was concluded by the authors to appear tolerable.

Receptor libraries were prepared by the immunoSEQ multiplex PCR assay. TCRdb took this table from immuneACCESS and kept in-frame rearrangements with V and J called. Such tables lack part of the clones; where checked against another copy, unresolved V genes explain under half of the gap, and the rest is unexplained. For this sample there are around 19,000 clones; roughly four fifths appear just once. The ten top clones hold around 6.8% of the sample. In regard to this clone: What antigen it recognizes has not been identified. Base qualities are not recorded, but no much larger clone differs from it by a single base.

Checkpoint therapy began 14 to 28 days after autologous transplant, with ipilimumab given at 1 mg/kg intravenously on day 1 of selected weeks. The nivolumab dose was 3 mg/kg intravenously, delivered on day 1 of weeks 1, 4, 7, 10, and every two weeks through week 26. The study was a Phase Ib clinical trial testing combined checkpoint inhibition with ipilimumab and nivolumab as consolidation after autologous stem cell transplantation. According to the germline V gene, CDR1 reads MGHRA and CDR2 reads YSYEKL. V loses 3 bases of germline sequence and J loses 2 bases, and the interval between the two ends is 19 bases. Spanning cysteine to phenylalanine, the CDR3 consists of 17 amino acids. The only DNA kept is the CDR3, 51 bases in frame from the first base.

The material sequenced was PBMCs, taken in a trial of ipilimumab plus nivolumab as post-transplant consolidation. The source of this sequence is a male donor with diffuse large B-cell lymphoma. The sequence is built from TRBV4-1 and TRBJ2-5; no D gene call is confident. Here the CDR3 is given as CASSHAFPPARQETQYF. The DNA sequence is TGCGCCAGCAGCCACGCCTTCCCGCCAGCGCGACAAGAGACCCAGTACTTC.